This is a list of T cell receptor beta chains from one sample in a study of spatial heterogeneity in lung cancer. Each CDR3 protein gets one entry after TCRdb re-called the 5' RACE reads with MiXCR. The top ten clones hold approximately 22% of a sample with about 100,000 distinct CDR3 sequences, roughly 4.5% of them seen once. The sequenced sample was lung tumor tissue, obtained at surgery. The receptor set was obtained from a male donor with early-stage non-small cell lung cancer. Both conserved end residues are part of each CDR3. D genes are given only for firm matches. Clone size appears in some rows only: once, few, many, or a class for an expanded clone.

TRBJ2-6 | many | TRBV4-2 | - | TGTGCCAGCAGCCAAGGGGGCAGCTCTGGGGCCAACGTCCTGACTTTC | CASSQGGSSGANVLTF
TRBJ2-7 | few | TRBV10-3 | TRBD2 | TGTGCCATCAGGACTAGCGGCTACGAGCAGTACTTC | CAIRTSGYEQYF
TRBJ2-6 | - | TRBV18 | - | TGTGCCAGCTCACCACCGGTGTCTGGGGCCAACGTCCTGACTTTC | CASSPPVSGANVLTF
TRBJ2-7 | many | TRBV3-1 | TRBD2 | TGTGCCAGCAGCCAAGGCGCTTTTGCGGGGGTATCTTACGAGCAGTACTTC | CASSQGAFAGVSYEQYF
TRBJ2-2 | many | TRBV9 | - | TGTGCCAGCAGCGTAGATCCAGGTTTCGGGGAGCTGTTTTTT | CASSVDPGFGELFF
TRBJ2-5 | many | TRBV3-1 | - | TGTGCCAGCAGCCGCTTCGGGACTCGACAAGAGACCCAGTACTTC | CASSRFGTRQETQYF
TRBJ2-7 | many | TRBV6-1 | TRBD2 | TGTGCCAGCAGTGATGAAGCGGGAGATCTCGGGTACGAGCAGTACTTC | CASSDEAGDLGYEQYF
TRBJ2-7 | many | TRBV20-1 | - | TGCAGTGCTACCCCGTCCGGATACGAGCAGTACTTC | CSATPSGYEQYF
TRBJ1-4 | few | TRBV28 | - | TGTGCCAGCGGCGCTCCGGGGGGGGAGGATGGTGAGAAACTGTTTTTT | CASGAPGGEDGEKLFF
TRBJ1-4 | many | TRBV20-1 | - | TGCAGTGGGACGGGGAACAGGGATAGGACTAATGAAAAACTGTTTTTT | CSGTGNRDRTNEKLFF
TRBJ1-4 | few | TRBV10-3 | - | TGTGCCATCAGTGAACGGAGGGATGAAAAACTGTTTTTT | CAISERRDEKLFF
TRBJ1-5 | many | TRBV4-2 | - | TGTGCCAGCAGCCAGAGCAGGGTGGTGCAGCCCCAGCATTTT | CASSQSRVVQPQHF
TRBJ2-6 | many | TRBV10-2 | - | TGCGCCAGCAGTGATCGGGGGCACGGGGCCAACGTCCTGACTTTC | CASSDRGHGANVLTF
TRBJ1-2 | many | TRBV5-6 | - | TGTGCCAGCAGCTTCCCGGGGGTCTGGTATGGCTACACCTTC | CASSFPGVWYGYTF
TRBJ1-5 | many | TRBV30 | - | TGTGCCTGGAGTAGGCCAGTCGACAATCAGCCCCAGCATTTT | CAWSRPVDNQPQHF
TRBJ1-2 | many | TRBV28 | TRBD1 | TGTGCCAGCAGTTTACCACCGGGACAGGGGGGTCGATACACCTTC | CASSLPPGQGGRYTF